A selection of T cell receptor beta chains follows, all from one sample in a study of T cell responses to AZD1222 COVID-19 vaccine. Generated by immunoSEQ multiplex PCR, the TCRdb table keeps only in-frame clones and is missing some. The repertoire consists of around 100,000 clones, with approximately 81% occurring once and the leading ten covering about 4.6%. The sample here was peripheral blood, taken 28 days after the second AZD1222 dose. The receptor set was obtained from an adult who received the AZD1222 COVID-19 vaccine. Each CDR3 is given with its conserved first and last residue. Fields, in order: clone size, V gene, J gene, D gene, CDR3 DNA, CDR3 protein. A D gene is named only where the DNA matches it firmly. Clone size is not always given. Where it is, it says once, few, many or a class for expanded clones.

clone size: NA
V gene: TRBV24-1
J gene: TRBJ2-1
D gene: NA
CDR3 DNA: TGTGCCACCAGTGATCGTAAGCTCAGGGTAAGTGACGAAAATGAGCAGTTCTTC
CDR3 protein: CATSDRKLRVSDENEQFF

clone size: NA
V gene: TRBV30
J gene: TRBJ2-2
D gene: NA
CDR3 DNA: TGTGCCTGGACCACACGGAGGGCCGGGGAGCTGTTTTTT
CDR3 protein: CAWTTRRAGELFF

clone size: NA
V gene: TRBV9
J gene: TRBJ2-1
D gene: TRBD1
CDR3 DNA: TGTGCCAGCAGCGTAGGTAGGGACAGCACCTACAATGAGCAGTTCTTC
CDR3 protein: CASSVGRDSTYNEQFF

clone size: NA
V gene: TRBV19
J gene: TRBJ1-1
D gene: NA
CDR3 DNA: TGTGCCAGTAGTATTTGGGGAGCAGCTTTCTTT
CDR3 protein: CASSIWGAAFF

clone size: NA
V gene: TRBV28
J gene: TRBJ1-3
D gene: NA
CDR3 DNA: TGTGCCAGCAGTTTCCCCGGACAAACGGGGCATCACTCTGGAAACACCATATATTTT
CDR3 protein: CASSFPGQTGHHSGNTIYF

clone size: NA
V gene: TRBV28
J gene: TRBJ2-3
D gene: NA
CDR3 DNA: TGTGCCAGCAGTGATACTGCCTGGGATACGCAGTATTTT
CDR3 protein: CASSDTAWDTQYF

clone size: NA
V gene: TRBV24-1
J gene: TRBJ2-7
D gene: TRBD1
CDR3 DNA: TGTGCCACCAGTGCCGAAAAGGACAGGGACACTCCCCTATTATTCTACGAGCAGTACTTC
CDR3 protein: CATSAEKDRDTPLLFYEQYF

clone size: once
V gene: TRBV11-3
J gene: TRBJ2-7
D gene: NA
CDR3 DNA: TGTGCCAGCAGCTTGTCGACCTACGAGCAGTACTTC
CDR3 protein: CASSLSTYEQYF

clone size: NA
V gene: TRBV28
J gene: TRBJ1-2
D gene: TRBD1
CDR3 DNA: TGTGCCAGCAGTCCCGGACAGGGGGTTGGCTACACCTTC
CDR3 protein: CASSPGQGVGYTF

clone size: NA
V gene: TRBV19
J gene: TRBJ1-5
D gene: NA
CDR3 DNA: TGTGCCAGTAGTTCCCGCCCAACGACTTTTGCAAATCAGCCCCAGCATTTT
CDR3 protein: CASSSRPTTFANQPQHF

clone size: NA
V gene: TRBV7-8
J gene: TRBJ2-1
D gene: NA
CDR3 DNA: TGTGCCAGCATCGAAGGCGGGGCCTACAATGAGCAGTTCTTC
CDR3 protein: CASIEGGAYNEQFF

clone size: NA
V gene: TRBV27
J gene: TRBJ2-7
D gene: NA
CDR3 DNA: TGTGCCAGCAGTTTAACGGGGGCTGGGGAGCAGTACTTC
CDR3 protein: CASSLTGAGEQYF

clone size: NA
V gene: TRBV5-4
J gene: TRBJ2-5
D gene: TRBD2
CDR3 DNA: TGTGCCAGCAGCTTGGCAACTAGCGGGACCCTGAGGACCCAGTACTTC
CDR3 protein: CASSLATSGTLRTQYF

clone size: NA
V gene: TRBV7-9
J gene: TRBJ1-4
D gene: TRBD1
CDR3 DNA: TGTGCCAGCAGCTTAGTAGCAGGGGGCGCGACTAATGAAAAACTGTTTTTT
CDR3 protein: CASSLVAGGATNEKLFF

clone size: NA
V gene: TRBV5-4
J gene: TRBJ1-2
D gene: TRBD1
CDR3 DNA: TGTGCCAGCAGCCCGGCGACAGGGGCCTATGGCTACACCTTC
CDR3 protein: CASSPATGAYGYTF

clone size: NA
V gene: TRBV21-1
J gene: TRBJ1-1
D gene: NA
CDR3 DNA: TGTGCCAGCAGCCACCCACCCCCTAGGGTTTGGGTGAACACTGAAGCTTTCTTT
CDR3 protein: CASSHPPPRVWVNTEAFF

clone size: NA
V gene: TRBV27
J gene: TRBJ2-2
D gene: TRBD1
CDR3 DNA: TGTGCCAGCAGTTTATTGACCGGGACAGGGGGTCGTCTCACCGGGGAGCTGTTTTTT
CDR3 protein: CASSLLTGTGGRLTGELFF

clone size: NA
V gene: TRBV19
J gene: TRBJ1-2
D gene: TRBD1
CDR3 DNA: TGTGCCAGTAGTATAGTAGGGACAGGCCTCTCTTATGGCTACACCTTC
CDR3 protein: CASSIVGTGLSYGYTF

clone size: NA
V gene: TRBV15
J gene: TRBJ2-2
D gene: TRBD1
CDR3 DNA: TGTGCCACCAGCGGCGGGACAGGGAGAAACACCGGGGAGCTGTTTTTT
CDR3 protein: CATSGGTGRNTGELFF

clone size: NA
V gene: TRBV6-2/TRBV6-3
J gene: TRBJ2-7
D gene: TRBD1
CDR3 DNA: TGTGCCAGCAGTCCCCAACCGGGACAGGGGACCTACGAGCAGTACTTC
CDR3 protein: CASSPQPGQGTYEQYF

clone size: NA
V gene: TRBV9
J gene: TRBJ2-1
D gene: NA
CDR3 DNA: TGTGCCAGCAGCGTAGAGGGTCAGGGGAACAATGAGCAGTTCTTC
CDR3 protein: CASSVEGQGNNEQFF

clone size: few
V gene: TRBV7-7
J gene: TRBJ2-7
D gene: TRBD1
CDR3 DNA: TGTGCTAGCAGCCGCTCCGACAGGGGCCACGAGCAGTACTTC
CDR3 protein: CASSRSDRGHEQYF

clone size: NA
V gene: TRBV7-8
J gene: TRBJ2-3
D gene: TRBD2
CDR3 DNA: TGTGCCAGCAGCTTAGACGGCGGGAGGGCTGATACGCAGTATTTT
CDR3 protein: CASSLDGGRADTQYF

clone size: NA
V gene: TRBV2
J gene: TRBJ1-4
D gene: NA
CDR3 DNA: TGTGCCAGCAATCGACAGAATAATGAAAAACTGTTTTTT
CDR3 protein: CASNRQNNEKLFF

clone size: NA
V gene: TRBV21-1
J gene: TRBJ2-5
D gene: NA
CDR3 DNA: TGTGCCAGCAGCAAGAGGCGGGTGGGGGCTAGCTCCCCCCAAGAGACCCAGTACTTC
CDR3 protein: CASSKRRVGASSPQETQYF